Listed below are T cell receptor beta chains from one sample, sequenced in a study of blood T cells in healthy people across ages. TCRdb re-derived calls from the 5' RACE reads in MiXCR, one entry per CDR3 protein. This sample has about 1 million distinct CDR3 sequences, with 40% to 55% found just once. The specimen was blood. The source of these receptors is a woman aged 60 to 75 in good health. The CDR3 runs from the conserved cysteine through the conserved F or W. The D gene is left open where the match is weak. Clone size is given for some rows only: seen once, a few or many times, or a class if the clone is expanded.

j_gene | abundance | v_gene | d_gene | CDR3aa | CDR3nt
TRBJ1-2 | . | TRBV20-1 | TRBD1 | CSARDQWSGQVINGYTF | TGCAGTGCTAGAGATCAATGGTCCGGACAGGTGATAAATGGCTACACCTTC
TRBJ2-7 | many | TRBV27 | TRBD1 | CASSKTGTGYEQYF | TGTGCCAGCAGTAAGACCGGGACAGGATACGAGCAGTACTTC
TRBJ1-5 | . | TRBV10-3 | . | CAISESRNQPQHF | TGTGCCATCAGTGAGTCAAGGAATCAGCCCCAGCATTTT
TRBJ2-7 | . | TRBV9 | . | CASSVGTAPYEQYF | TGTGCCAGCAGCGTAGGGACAGCTCCCTACGAGCAGTACTTC
TRBJ2-5 | few | TRBV28 | . | CASSSRGGLMGQETQYF | TGTGCCAGCAGTTCACGAGGAGGACTAATGGGCCAAGAGACCCAGTACTTC
TRBJ2-4 | few | TRBV4-1 | TRBD2 | CASSQGPSGAKNIQYF | TGCGCCAGCAGCCAAGGGCCTAGCGGGGCCAAAAACATTCAGTACTTC
TRBJ2-3 | once | TRBV20-1 | . | CSARDVTTDTQYF | TGCAGTGCTAGAGATGTTACCACAGATACGCAGTATTTT
TRBJ2-7 | . | TRBV6-5 | TRBD2 | CATHSGATYEQYF | TGTGCCACACATAGCGGGGCCACCTACGAGCAGTACTTC
TRBJ2-3 | few | TRBV14 | . | CASSQDLGDTQYF | TGTGCCAGCAGCCAAGACCTCGGGGATACGCAGTATTTT
TRBJ2-5 | . | TRBV12-3/TRBV12-4 | . | CASSLAGGTEETQYF | TGTGCCAGCAGTTTAGCGGGGGGGACAGAAGAGACCCAGTACTTC
TRBJ1-1 | . | TRBV29-1 | . | CSVEPRLNTEAFF | TGCAGCGTTGAGCCCAGGTTGAACACTGAAGCTTTCTTT
TRBJ1-6 | few | TRBV4-1 | . | CASSQGTGGRAHSPLHF | TGCGCCAGCAGCCAAGGGACCGGAGGCAGGGCTCATTCACCCCTCCACTTT
TRBJ2-5 | . | TRBV5-1 | . | CASSPRGPLNEQYF | TGCGCCAGCAGTCCGAGGGGACCCCTCAATGAGCAGTACTTC
TRBJ2-6 | . | TRBV2 | TRBD1 | CASRGTVSGANVLTF | TGTGCCAGCAGAGGGACAGTCTCTGGGGCCAACGTCCTGACTTTC
TRBJ2-5 | . | TRBV5-1 | TRBD2 | CASSLDTSGRVNEQYF | TGCGCCAGCAGCTTGGACACTAGCGGGAGAGTTAATGAGCAGTACTTC
TRBJ1-1 | . | TRBV6-1 | . | CASCVKGGTEAFF | TGTGCCAGCTGTGTCAAAGGGGGGACTGAAGCTTTCTTT
TRBJ2-4 | few | TRBV20-1 | TRBD2 | CSARAGGVLEQYF | TGCAGTGCTAGAGCGGGGGGAGTTCTGGAGCAGTACTTC
TRBJ2-4 | . | TRBV20-1 | . | CSARRALSPEQYF | TGCAGTGCTAGAAGGGCCCTAAGTCCTGAGCAGTACTTC
TRBJ1-6 | few | TRBV7-9 | TRBD1 | CASSSGQGGHNSPLHF | TGTGCCAGCAGCTCCGGACAGGGAGGGCATAATTCACCCCTCCACTTT
TRBJ2-7 | . | TRBV7-2 | . | CASSFRLNYEQYF | TGTGCCAGCAGCTTCAGACTTAACTACGAGCAGTACTTC
TRBJ1-5 | . | TRBV27 | TRBD1 | CASSPGTGIYSNQPQHF | TGTGCCAGCAGCCCCGGGACAGGGATTTATAGCAATCAGCCCCAGCATTTT
TRBJ2-3 | . | TRBV3-1 | TRBD2 | CASSQGERTSGTDTQYF | TGTGCCAGCAGCCAAGGGGAGCGGACTAGCGGCACAGATACGCAGTATTTT
TRBJ2-5 | . | TRBV10-3 | TRBD1 | CAIGGQGLWEQYF | TGTGCCATCGGAGGACAGGGATTATGGGAGCAGTACTTC
TRBJ2-1 | . | TRBV20-1 | . | CSARVQSSYNEQFF | TGCAGTGCTAGAGTACAGAGCTCCTACAATGAGCAGTTCTTC
TRBJ2-7 | many | TRBV21-1 | . | CASSKEFAYEQYF | TGTGCCAGCAGCAAAGAGTTCGCGTACGAGCAGTACTTC
TRBJ2-1 | few | TRBV9 | . | CASSVGKQGMFNEQFF | TGTGCCAGCAGCGTAGGAAAACAGGGAATGTTCAATGAGCAGTTCTTC
TRBJ2-1 | few | TRBV20-1 | . | CSARDRGGQGSYNEQFF | TGCAGTGCTAGAGATCGGGGGGGACAGGGCTCCTACAATGAGCAGTTCTTC
TRBJ2-3 | . | TRBV7-9 | TRBD2 | CASSFAIAGRTDTQYF | TGTGCCAGCAGCTTCGCGATAGCGGGACGCACAGATACGCAGTATTTT
TRBJ1-3 | . | TRBV7-9 | . | CASSLFAGNTIYF | TGTGCCAGCAGCTTGTTTGCAGGAAACACCATATATTTT
TRBJ2-1 | once | TRBV2 | . | CASSITGTTNEQFF | TGTGCCAGCAGCATAACCGGGACAACGAATGAGCAGTTCTTC
TRBJ2-5 | few | TRBV7-2 | TRBD1 | CASSPRQGASETQYF | TGTGCCAGCAGCCCCCGACAGGGGGCATCAGAGACCCAGTACTTC
TRBJ2-5 | . | TRBV2 | . | CASRTSVGPGWETQYF | TGTGCCAGCAGAACCTCAGTCGGTCCCGGCTGGGAGACCCAGTACTTC
TRBJ1-1 | . | TRBV9 | . | CASSVRPRSSAEAFF | TGTGCCAGCAGCGTACGCCCTCGGTCCAGCGCTGAAGCTTTCTTT
TRBJ1-1 | . | TRBV4-1 | . | CASMLNTEAFF | TGCGCCAGCATGTTGAACACTGAAGCTTTCTTT
TRBJ1-5 | . | TRBV30 | . | CAWSRAGVGNQPQHF | TGTGCCTGGAGTCGGGCAGGGGTAGGCAATCAGCCCCAGCATTTT
TRBJ1-1 | . | TRBV7-9 | . | CASSPYLNTEAFF | TGTGCCAGCAGCCCTTACCTGAACACTGAAGCTTTCTTT
TRBJ2-3 | . | TRBV9 | TRBD2 | CASSALVGGADTQYF | TGTGCCAGCAGCGCCCTAGTGGGAGGGGCAGATACGCAGTATTTT
TRBJ1-1 | . | TRBV29-1 | . | CSSTESADTEAFF | TGCAGCTCCACAGAATCTGCCGACACTGAAGCTTTCTTT
TRBJ1-2 | . | TRBV29-1 | . | CSADTGIANYGYTF | TGCAGCGCCGACACAGGGATAGCTAACTATGGCTACACCTTC
TRBJ2-7 | . | TRBV6-1 | . | CASSESSSVPYEQYF | TGTGCCAGCAGTGAAAGTTCTAGCGTACCCTACGAGCAGTACTTC
TRBJ2-1 | . | TRBV6-6 | TRBD1 | CASSSTGENEQFF | TGTGCCAGCAGTTCGACAGGGGAGAATGAGCAGTTCTTC
TRBJ2-5 | . | TRBV15 | TRBD2 | CATSRSRGEGEETQYF | TGTGCCACCAGCAGATCCCGCGGGGAGGGCGAAGAGACCCAGTACTTC
TRBJ2-3 | . | TRBV20-1 | . | CSARITDTQYF | TGCAGTGCTCGGATCACAGATACGCAGTATTTT
TRBJ1-1 | . | TRBV10-3 | TRBD1 | CATRAGGEITEAFF | TGTGCCACCAGGGCAGGGGGCGAGATCACTGAAGCTTTCTTT
TRBJ2-7 | . | TRBV11-1 | . | CASAAGSGRYEQYF | TGTGCCAGCGCCGCCGGGAGCGGGCGGTACGAGCAGTACTTC
TRBJ2-7 | . | TRBV7-9 | TRBD2 | CASSYILGTSPTYGQYF | TGTGCCAGCAGCTATATTCTCGGGACTAGCCCGACCTACGGGCAGTACTTC
TRBJ2-7 | . | TRBV3-1 | TRBD2 | CASSRGAGGRYEQYF | TGTGCCAGCAGCCGAGGAGCGGGAGGTCGCTACGAGCAGTACTTC
TRBJ2-1 | few | TRBV2 | . | CASSSGTRQYNEQFF | TGTGCCAGCAGCTCAGGGACAAGACAGTACAATGAGCAGTTCTTC
TRBJ2-7 | . | TRBV12-3/TRBV12-4 | TRBD2 | CASSLLGLAGVSYEQYF | TGTGCCAGCAGTTTATTGGGACTAGCGGGAGTGTCCTACGAGCAGTACTTC
TRBJ2-3 | few | TRBV9 | TRBD1 | CASSVGTGDGDTQYF | TGTGCCAGCAGCGTTGGGACAGGGGATGGAGATACGCAGTATTTT
TRBJ2-5 | few | TRBV24-1 | . | CATSDAVPGSEETQYF | TGTGCCACCAGTGATGCCGTCCCGGGTTCAGAAGAGACCCAGTACTTC
TRBJ2-7 | . | TRBV20-1 | TRBD1 | CSVRTGEKEQYF | TGCAGTGTGAGGACAGGGGAGAAAGAGCAGTACTTC
TRBJ2-7 | . | TRBV5-5 | . | CASSLSGDPSYEQYF | TGTGCCAGCAGCTTGTCTGGCGACCCCTCCTACGAGCAGTACTTC